Listed here are 24 T cell receptor beta chains from one sample, sequenced in a study of OX40 agonist ivuxolimab in advanced cancers. Profiled with immunoSEQ multiplex PCR; TCRdb holds only in-frame clones, not every one. In the table there are around 74,000 clones, about nine tenths of which are singletons. The source material was CD4+ or CD8+ T cells sorted from blood, sampled in a trial of the OX40 agonist ivuxolimab. The source of these receptors is an adult with an advanced solid tumor such as melanoma, head and neck, liver or kidney cancer.

The chain carries TRBV2 and TRBJ2-3, with TRBD2 matching over 12 bases. This CDR3 comprises 14 residues. Germline lookup yields CDR1 SNHLY and CDR2 FYNNEI. Germline trimming cut 8 bases from V and 3 bases from J; bases unmatched to any gene: 3. Here the CDR3 reads CASRLAGVTDTQYF. The DNA for the CDR3 is TGTGCCAGCCGACTAGCGGGAGTTACAGATACGCAGTATTTT.

The CDR3 coding sequence is TGTGCCTGGGCGACAACAGATACGCAGTATTTT. This encodes CAWATTDTQYF. V usage is TRBV30 and J usage is TRBJ2-3; D not resolved. From germline, CDR1 is GTSNPN and CDR2 SVGIG (reference sequence). V lost 5 bases to trimming and J lost 3 bases, with 6 bases between them. CDR3 length equals 11 residues.

This clone was found a few times. Different DNA sequences within this sample yield the same CDR3. The genes are TRBV5-1 and TRBJ1-5; D not certain. Germline CDR1 reads SGHRS; CDR2 reads YFSETQ. The CDR3 runs to 13 residues. V lost 4 bases and J 0 bases, leaving 5 bases between the germline ends. The CDR3 DNA reads as TGCGCCAGCAGCCTTGATAGCAATCAGCCCCAGCATTTT. Encoded protein: CASSLDSNQPQHF.

The J gene is TRBJ1-2, the V gene TRBV10-3; a possible D gene is TRBD1 (5 bases). V was clipped by 2 bases and J by 0 bases, with 10 bases between them. The CDR3 totals 15 residues. Germline V gene data show CDR1 as ENHRY and CDR2 as SYGVKD. The CDR3 region has the DNA TGTGCCATCAGTGAGGGGGGGTTGGCTAACTATGGCTACACCTTC. Translation: CAISEGGLANYGYTF.

J is TRBJ2-3 and V is TRBV7-2; D unresolved. The ends were cut back, 3 bases at V and 0 bases at J, with 10 bases in the middle. This CDR3 is built from 15 residues. The germline V gene encodes CDR1 SGHTA and CDR2 FQGNSA. CDR3 sequence reads: CASSLAVTSTDTQYF. In nucleotides, the CDR3 is TGTGCCAGCAGCTTGGCGGTTACTAGCACAGATACGCAGTATTTT.

V usage is TRBV20-1 and J usage is TRBJ2-5; no clear D. Germline V gene sequence: CDR1 DFQATT, CDR2 SNEGSKA (reference sequence). V lost 6 bases and J 4 bases, leaving 9 bases between the germline ends. The length of the CDR3 is 11 residues. For the CDR3, the DNA is TGCAGTGCCCGCCCGGGAGAGACCCAGTACTTC. This gives the protein CSARPGETQYF.

The chain couples TRBV7-5 to TRBJ2-7; the table's D gene call, TRBD1, was not cross checked with the DNA. TRBV7-5 is a documented pseudogene. This CDR3 contains 14 residues. The CDR3 is CARREGQTSYEQYF. The CDR3 nucleotides are TGTGCCAGAAGGGAAGGACAGACCTCCTACGAGCAGTACTTC.

CDR3 nucleotides: TGTGCCAGCAGCTGGCGTGGACAGGGGAACTATGGCTACACCTTC. It codes for CASSWRGQGNYGYTF. The chain links TRBV6-5 to TRBJ1-2, with 9 bases that match TRBD1. The CDR3 spans 15 residues. In germline, CDR1 is MNHEY, CDR2 SVGAGI. V shed 6 bases, J shed 2 bases, and the junction held 7 bases outside the gene matches.

This chain connects TRBV30 to TRBJ1-1; TRBD1 aligns across 10 bases. With V trimmed by 5 bases and J by 11 bases, 11 bases remained unmatched. This CDR3 is built from 13 residues. Germline values: CDR1 GTSNPN, CDR2 SVGIG (reference sequence). DNA for the CDR3: TGTGCCTGGGCAACCGGGACAGGGGCCCGGGCTTTCTTT. It codes for CAWATGTGARAFF.

This sequence joins TRBV9 and TRBJ1-4; 9 positions match TRBD1. This CDR3 has 14 amino acids. V shed 4 bases and J 7 bases; nucleotides not matched to a gene: 5. Germline lookup yields CDR1 SGDLS and CDR2 YYNGEE. CDR3 region: CASSPGTGTEKLFF. Written as DNA, the CDR3 is TGTGCCAGCAGCCCCGGGACAGGGACTGAAAAACTGTTTTTT.

The J gene is TRBJ1-2, the V gene TRBV7-9; D is unclear. The V end lost 5 bases, the J end lost 4 bases, and 14 bases lay between the germline ends. Looked up from germline, CDR1 is SEHNR and CDR2 is FQNEAQ (reference sequence). The CDR3 spans 14 residues. The CDR3 DNA reads as TGTGCCAGCAGCGCTAGGACGTTAGCCTATGGCTACACCTTC. Protein: CASSARTLAYGYTF.

The gene calls are TRBV5-1 and TRBJ1-1; no clear D gene. The CDR3 is 14 amino acids. Between the trimmed V and J ends, which lost 0 bases and 1 base, there was a span of 7 bases. The germline CDR1 and CDR2 sequences are SGHRS and YFSETQ. CDR3 sequence reads: CASSLGTRNTEAFF. DNA of the CDR3: TGCGCCAGCAGCTTGGGTACAAGGAACACTGAAGCTTTCTTT.

The J gene is TRBJ2-5, the V gene TRBV5-1; D unclear. The end of the DNA is better explained by TRBJ2-7, so the J call may be wrong. The V gene's germline CDR1 is SGHRS and CDR2 YFSETQ. This CDR3 is built from 14 residues. The CDR3 reads CASSLEPPGYEQYF. The CDR3 nucleotides read TGCGCCAGCAGCTTGGAACCCCCAGGCTACGAGCAGTACTTC.

The rearrangement links TRBV4-2 to TRBJ1-5; weak D call: TRBD1 (6 bases). Germline values: CDR1 LGHNA, CDR2 YNFKEQ. The CDR3 is 17 amino acids. V was cut by 4 bases and J by 0 bases, with 16 bases left in between. This CDR3 is CASSRGGGAVSNQPQHF. Here the CDR3 DNA reads TGTGCCAGCAGCCGCGGAGGGGGGGCTGTTAGCAATCAGCCCCAGCATTTT.

CDR3 coding DNA: TGTGCCAGCAGCTTATATAGGGGGGGGGACGAGCAGTACTTC. Residues: CASSLYRGGDEQYF. V usage is TRBV7-2 and J usage is TRBJ2-7; a weak D match, TRBD2 (7 bases). The CDR3 totals 14 residues. Trimming stripped 2 bases from V and 5 bases from J, with 13 bases between. The germline V gene encodes CDR1 SGHTA and CDR2 FQGNSA.

This chain joins TRBV10-1 and TRBJ1-5; the D is unclear. Germline values: CDR1 WNHNN, CDR2 SYGVQD (reference sequence). The CDR3 runs 12 residues. The V end lost 2 bases, the J end lost 6 bases, and 5 bases lay between the germline ends. DNA of the CDR3: TGCGCCAGCAGTGAGAGTGGTCAGCCCCAGCATTTT. Translated: CASSESGQPQHF.

This clone was counted between two and nine times. The chain combines TRBV6-5 with TRBJ1-1; D unclear. Per germline, CDR1 MNHEY and CDR2 SVGAGI. Trimming cost V 5 bases and J 8 bases, with 12 bases left between them. CDR3 length equals 12 residues. The CDR3 nucleotides are TGTGCCAGCAGTCTCCCATCGGGGGAAGCTTTCTTT. Encoded protein: CASSLPSGEAFF.

The chain combines TRBV7-2 with TRBJ2-1; D is unclear. CDR3 length: 17 amino acids. CDR1 SGHTA and CDR2 FQGNSA come from the germline V gene. Trimming removed 5 bases from V and 0 bases from J, with 17 bases in between. The CDR3 DNA reads as TGTGCCAGCAGCCGTACTCGGAGCTCCAGCTCCTACAATGAGCAGTTCTTC. This encodes CASSRTRSSSSYNEQFF.

V usage is TRBV6-6 and J usage is TRBJ1-5; D not resolved. Germline CDR1 and CDR2: MNHNY and SVGAGI (reference sequence). This CDR3 has 13 residues. Trimming took 4 bases from V and 3 from J, leaving 7 bases between them. The CDR3 DNA follows: TGTGCCAGCAGTTCCGACCCCAATCAGCCCCAGCATTTT. This encodes CASSSDPNQPQHF.

The genes are TRBV7-9 and TRBJ2-4, with 9 bases aligning to TRBD1. The length of the CDR3 is 17 residues. The trim removed 1 base at V and 0 bases at J, leaving 4 bases unmatched. Germline V gene data show CDR1 as SEHNR and CDR2 as FQNEAQ (reference sequence). In nucleotides, the CDR3 is TGTGCCAGCAGCTTAGGACAGGGGGGATTAGCCAAAAACATTCAGTACTTC. Translating gives CASSLGQGGLAKNIQYF.

The chain recombines TRBV18 with TRBJ2-7, with TRBD1 as a possible D gene (6 bases). V was clipped by 3 bases and J by 3 bases, with 15 bases between them. In germline, CDR1 is KGHSH, CDR2 LQKENI. The CDR3 totals 15 residues. CDR3 residues: CASSPQRDTHYEQYF. CDR3 sequence (DNA): TGTGCCAGCTCACCCCAACGGGACACACACTACGAGCAGTACTTC.

V usage is TRBV6-1 and J usage is TRBJ2-7; D call uncertain. Per the germline V gene, CDR1 is MNHNS and CDR2 is SASEGT. The V gene lost 2 bases and the J gene lost 2 bases, with 13 bases spanning the gap. The CDR3 is 15 amino acids. In DNA, the CDR3 is TGTGCCAGCAGTGAAAGGATGCAGAGTACCTACGAGCAGTACTTC. Translated, it gives CASSERMQSTYEQYF.

This chain uses TRBV5-1 with TRBJ2-1; D is undetermined. The CDR3 runs 14 residues. Germline V gene data show CDR1 as SGHRS and CDR2 as YFSETQ. V shed 2 bases and J shed 6 bases, with 12 bases lying between them. The CDR3 sequence: CASSFGPAGNEQFF. In nucleotides, the CDR3 is TGCGCCAGCAGCTTCGGCCCGGCAGGCAATGAGCAGTTCTTC.

This chain uses TRBV6-4 with TRBJ2-2; 10 bases align to TRBD2. The CDR3 contains 15 residues. Germline V gives CDR1 MRHNA, CDR2 SNTAGT. Trimming at V came to 2 bases and at J to 14 bases, leaving 11 bases not matched to a gene. The CDR3 protein is CASSDRSLTSGTLFF. The CDR3 DNA reads TGTGCCAGCAGTGACCGATCACTCACTAGCGGGACCCTGTTTTTT.